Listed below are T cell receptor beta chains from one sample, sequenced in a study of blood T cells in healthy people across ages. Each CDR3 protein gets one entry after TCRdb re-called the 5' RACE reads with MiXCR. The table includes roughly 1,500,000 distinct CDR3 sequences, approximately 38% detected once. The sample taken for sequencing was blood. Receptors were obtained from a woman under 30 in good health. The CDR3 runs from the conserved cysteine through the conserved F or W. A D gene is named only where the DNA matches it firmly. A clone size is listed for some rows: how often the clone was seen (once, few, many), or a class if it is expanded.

DNA: TGTGCCAGCAGTCTCGACCTACATAACTCCTACGAGCAGTACTTC
CDR3: CASSLDLHNSYEQYF
D: -
size: -
J: TRBJ2-7
V: TRBV12-3/TRBV12-4

DNA: TGTGCCTGGAGTACAGAGGGTGCCCGCGATACGCAGTATTTT
CDR3: CAWSTEGARDTQYF
D: -
size: -
J: TRBJ2-3
V: TRBV30

DNA: TGTGCCACCAGCCTCGGGACCTACAATGAGCAGTTCTTC
CDR3: CATSLGTYNEQFF
D: -
size: few
J: TRBJ2-1
V: TRBV24-1

DNA: TGTGCCATCAGTGGATACTCTAGCACAGATACGCAGTATTTT
CDR3: CAISGYSSTDTQYF
D: -
size: many
J: TRBJ2-3
V: TRBV10-3

DNA: TGTGCCAGCAGCCCCCGGCGGGAGGGCACAGATACGCAGTATTTT
CDR3: CASSPRREGTDTQYF
D: TRBD2
size: -
J: TRBJ2-3
V: TRBV12-3/TRBV12-4

DNA: TGTGCCAGCAGTGCCCAGGGGGCGGAGCAGCCCCAGCATTTT
CDR3: CASSAQGAEQPQHF
D: TRBD1
size: -
J: TRBJ1-5
V: TRBV28

DNA: TGTGCCAGCCACCCGGGACAGGGGGCCTACGAGCAGTACTTC
CDR3: CASHPGQGAYEQYF
D: TRBD1
size: -
J: TRBJ2-7
V: TRBV6-6

DNA: TGTGCCAGCAGTTTATCGCGTTATACCGGCTACACCTTC
CDR3: CASSLSRYTGYTF
D: -
size: -
J: TRBJ1-2
V: TRBV27

DNA: TGTGCCAGCAGTTCCCCACGTGTGTCGAGCTCCTACGAGCAGTACTTC
CDR3: CASSSPRVSSSYEQYF
D: -
size: few
J: TRBJ2-7
V: TRBV28

DNA: TGTGCCAGCACGCGGTGGGGGGGTCCAGATACGCAGTATTTT
CDR3: CASTRWGGPDTQYF
D: TRBD2
size: few
J: TRBJ2-3
V: TRBV27

DNA: TGCAGCGGTAGACAGGGGAGCGGTGAGCAGTTCTTC
CDR3: CSGRQGSGEQFF
D: TRBD1
size: few
J: TRBJ2-1
V: TRBV29-1

DNA: TGTGCTAGTGGTTTGGTGGGGGGGATTGAGCCCCAGCATTTT
CDR3: CASGLVGGIEPQHF
D: -
size: -
J: TRBJ1-5
V: TRBV12-5

DNA: TGTGCCAGCAGCCAAGAATGGAGCACTGAAGCTTTCTTT
CDR3: CASSQEWSTEAFF
D: -
size: -
J: TRBJ1-1
V: TRBV3-1

DNA: TGCAGTGCCCTGGGCCGGGAGAAGAGCACAGATACGCAGTATTTT
CDR3: CSALGREKSTDTQYF
D: -
size: -
J: TRBJ2-3
V: TRBV20-1

DNA: TGTGCCAGCAGGGGACAGGGGATAAAGGGGGAGACCCAGTACTTC
CDR3: CASRGQGIKGETQYF
D: TRBD1
size: few
J: TRBJ2-5
V: TRBV6-1

DNA: TGCAGCGTTGAAATGGGTACATCCTACGAGCAGTACTTC
CDR3: CSVEMGTSYEQYF
D: -
size: few
J: TRBJ2-7
V: TRBV29-1

DNA: TGTGCCAGCAGCTTTGCTAGCGGCACAGATACGCAGTATTTT
CDR3: CASSFASGTDTQYF
D: -
size: -
J: TRBJ2-3
V: TRBV11-3

DNA: TGTGCCAGCAGTGTTTTGTCAGCAGTCGCCACTGAAGCTTTCTTT
CDR3: CASSVLSAVATEAFF
D: -
size: -
J: TRBJ1-1
V: TRBV2

DNA: TGCAGCGTCGACCGGACAGGGGATGAGCAGTACTTC
CDR3: CSVDRTGDEQYF
D: TRBD1
size: -
J: TRBJ2-5
V: TRBV29-1

DNA: TGTGCCAGCAGGGGGGACGACTATGGCTACACCTTC
CDR3: CASRGDDYGYTF
D: -
size: -
J: TRBJ1-2
V: TRBV27

DNA: TGTGCCAGCAGCCCTCGACTAGCGGGAGTTTTCGGTGAGCAGTTCTTC
CDR3: CASSPRLAGVFGEQFF
D: TRBD2
size: -
J: TRBJ2-1
V: TRBV7-2

DNA: TGTGCCAGCAGCTTAGATTCTGGAGGTCGGGGCTACACCTTC
CDR3: CASSLDSGGRGYTF
D: -
size: once
J: TRBJ1-2
V: TRBV11-2

DNA: TGTGCCAGCATGGACACCCTCTACGAGCAGTACTTC
CDR3: CASMDTLYEQYF
D: -
size: few
J: TRBJ2-7
V: TRBV3-1

DNA: TGTGCCAGCAGCCCTAACAGGGGGCGGGAGAACACTGAAGCTTTCTTT
CDR3: CASSPNRGRENTEAFF
D: TRBD1
size: -
J: TRBJ1-1
V: TRBV27

DNA: TGTGCCAGCGCCCCGTATGAGCAGTTCTTC
CDR3: CASAPYEQFF
D: -
size: -
J: TRBJ2-1
V: TRBV2

DNA: TGCAGCGTTGGTAGACAGTTGGGAACCGACACTGAAGCTTTCTTT
CDR3: CSVGRQLGTDTEAFF
D: -
size: -
J: TRBJ1-1
V: TRBV29-1

DNA: TGCAGCGTTGAAGATCGAAGCCTAGCGGAAGTTAGCACAGATACGCAGTATTTT
CDR3: CSVEDRSLAEVSTDTQYF
D: TRBD2
size: -
J: TRBJ2-3
V: TRBV29-1

DNA: TGTGCCAGCAGTTACCGACGGCAGCTTAATGAAAAACTGTTTTTT
CDR3: CASSYRRQLNEKLFF
D: -
size: -
J: TRBJ1-4
V: TRBV6-5

DNA: TGTGCCAGCTCACTTGGACTAGCGGGAGACAATGAGCAGTACTTC
CDR3: CASSLGLAGDNEQYF
D: TRBD2
size: -
J: TRBJ2-5
V: TRBV18

DNA: TGTGCCAGCAGCTTACTGAGAAACTATGGCTACACCTTC
CDR3: CASSLLRNYGYTF
D: -
size: -
J: TRBJ1-2
V: TRBV7-8

DNA: TGTGCCATCCGGGACAGCATCTATGGCTACACCTTC
CDR3: CAIRDSIYGYTF
D: TRBD1
size: many
J: TRBJ1-2
V: TRBV10-3

DNA: TGTGCCAGCAGTCCCTTGGGGGGAGGCGAGCAGTACTTC
CDR3: CASSPLGGGEQYF
D: -
size: -
J: TRBJ2-7
V: TRBV12-3/TRBV12-4

DNA: TGCAGTGCTAGCGTCCGGGGGGATACGCAGTATTTT
CDR3: CSASVRGDTQYF
D: -
size: -
J: TRBJ2-3
V: TRBV20-1

DNA: TGTGCCAGCAGTTTAGGCGACAGGGGGCGCAGTGGCTACACCTTC
CDR3: CASSLGDRGRSGYTF
D: TRBD1
size: few
J: TRBJ1-2
V: TRBV12-3/TRBV12-4

DNA: TGCAGTGCTTACGGACAGGGGGCGGTTGGCTACACCTTC
CDR3: CSAYGQGAVGYTF
D: TRBD1
size: few
J: TRBJ1-2
V: TRBV20-1

DNA: TGTGCCATCAGTGAGTCGCTAGCGGGGTACCAAGAGACCCAGTACTTC
CDR3: CAISESLAGYQETQYF
D: TRBD2
size: -
J: TRBJ2-5
V: TRBV10-3

DNA: TGTGCCAGCAGTGCAGGGCGGGCCACTGAAGCTTTCTTT
CDR3: CASSAGRATEAFF
D: -
size: -
J: TRBJ1-1
V: TRBV12-3/TRBV12-4

DNA: TGCGCCAGCAGCCAAGAACACACAGGGGGGAATGAGCAGTTCTTC
CDR3: CASSQEHTGGNEQFF
D: TRBD1
size: -
J: TRBJ2-1
V: TRBV4-1

DNA: TGTGCCAGCAGCCAAGATGGACTGGGATGGAGCACAGATACGCAGTATTTT
CDR3: CASSQDGLGWSTDTQYF
D: -
size: -
J: TRBJ2-3
V: TRBV14

DNA: TGTGCCAGCAGCCAGGTCGTGCGGGTACAAGAGACCCAGTACTTC
CDR3: CASSQVVRVQETQYF
D: -
size: -
J: TRBJ2-5
V: TRBV7-8

DNA: TGTGCCAGCAGCTCCCAGGGGGCTTTTGCCGGGGAGCTGTTTTTT
CDR3: CASSSQGAFAGELFF
D: TRBD1
size: -
J: TRBJ2-2
V: TRBV7-2

DNA: TGCAGTGCTGCCGGGACTAGCGGCACAGATACGCAGTATTTT
CDR3: CSAAGTSGTDTQYF
D: TRBD2
size: few
J: TRBJ2-3
V: TRBV20-1